The rows below give T cell receptor beta chains drawn from one sample of a study of graft-versus-host responses after intestinal transplantation. Assay: immunoSEQ multiplex PCR; the TCRdb copy retains only in-frame clones and omits some. The data contain about 80,000 clones, approximately 90% of them singletons. The sequencing used PBMCs, collected 98 days after intestinal transplantation. These receptors originate from a human patient who received an intestinal transplant, so some T cells may come from the graft donor. The CDR3 runs from the conserved cysteine through the conserved F or W. A D gene is named only where the DNA matches it firmly. A clone size is listed for some rows: how often the clone was seen (once, few, many), or a class if it is expanded.

v_gene,abundance,j_gene,d_gene,CDR3aa,CDR3nt
TRBV6-5,NA,TRBJ2-7,NA,CASSENPTDYEQYF,TGTGCCAGCAGTGAAAATCCTACCGATTACGAGCAGTACTTC
TRBV5-6,NA,TRBJ1-2,NA,CASSSPTPYGYTF,TGTGCCAGCAGCTCACCGACACCATATGGCTACACCTTC
TRBV7-3,NA,TRBJ2-3,NA,CASSLIPVQADTQYF,TGTGCCAGCAGCTTAATACCTGTCCAGGCAGATACGCAGTATTTT
TRBV6-5,NA,TRBJ1-3,NA,CASSPGISGNTIYF,TGTGCCAGCAGTCCCGGGATCTCTGGAAACACCATATATTTT
TRBV19,NA,TRBJ1-6,NA,CASSFLGSYNSPLHF,TGTGCCAGTAGCTTCTTGGGCTCCTATAATTCACCCCTCCACTTT
TRBV9,once,TRBJ2-3,NA,CASSPGSSTDTQYF,TGTGCCAGCAGCCCTGGTTCGAGCACAGATACGCAGTATTTT
TRBV7-8,NA,TRBJ2-5,NA,CASSEPGHGTQYF,TGTGCCAGCAGTGAGCCGGGGCACGGGACCCAGTACTTC
TRBV15,NA,TRBJ2-1,TRBD2,CATSGQLGLAGNNEQFF,TGTGCCACCAGCGGTCAACTCGGACTAGCGGGAAACAATGAGCAGTTCTTC
TRBV9,NA,TRBJ1-1,NA,CASSQGAGTEAFF,TGTGCCAGCAGCCAGGGAGCGGGCACTGAAGCTTTCTTT
TRBV6-5,NA,TRBJ2-5,TRBD2,CASSYYLAGQETQYF,TGTGCCAGCAGTTACTACCTAGCGGGACAAGAGACCCAGTACTTC
TRBV2,NA,TRBJ1-5,NA,CASSYNSNQPQHF,TGTGCCAGCAGCTATAATAGCAATCAGCCCCAGCATTTT
TRBV7-3,once,TRBJ2-5,NA,CASSSTSYETQYF,TGTGCCAGCAGCTCGACTAGTTACGAGACCCAGTACTTC
TRBV6-6,once,TRBJ1-6,NA,CASSYSPGLNSPLHF,TGTGCCAGCAGTTACTCGCCAGGGCTTAATTCACCCCTCCACTTT
TRBV6-5,NA,TRBJ1-2,NA,CASSYMAADGYTF,TGTGCCAGCAGTTATATGGCAGCCGATGGCTACACCTTC
TRBV6-7,NA,TRBJ2-5,NA,CASSYDLGVCATQYF,TGTGCCAGCAGTTACGACCTCGGGGTGTGTGCGACCCAGTACTTC
TRBV13,NA,TRBJ2-7,NA,CASSLGGSSYEQYF,TGTGCCAGCAGCTTAGGCGGGAGCTCCTACGAGCAGTACTTC
TRBV6-1,NA,TRBJ1-1,TRBD1,CASGSTGGTEAFF,TGTGCCAGCGGTTCAACAGGGGGCACTGAAGCTTTCTTT
TRBV21-1,NA,TRBJ1-1,NA,CASSKYVSTLAPPAFF,TGTGCCAGCAGCAAATACGTTTCGACGCTCGCCCCCCCCGCTTTCTTT
TRBV7-2,NA,TRBJ2-3,NA,CASSFQPGSSTDTQYF,TGTGCCAGCAGCTTCCAACCAGGGTCTAGCACAGATACGCAGTATTTT
TRBV4-1,NA,TRBJ1-4,NA,CASSQERDPTNEKLFF,TGCGCCAGCAGCCAAGAAAGAGATCCAACTAATGAAAAACTGTTTTTT
TRBV10-3,NA,TRBJ2-7,TRBD1,CAISLRGGWEQYF,TGTGCCATCAGTCTCCGAGGGGGCTGGGAGCAGTACTTC
TRBV27,NA,TRBJ2-7,NA,CASGWGGSYEQYF,TGTGCCAGCGGGTGGGGAGGCTCCTACGAGCAGTACTTC
TRBV6-5,NA,TRBJ1-5,NA,CASSYSRDWNQPQHF,TGTGCCAGCAGTTATTCCAGGGACTGGAATCAGCCCCAGCATTTT
TRBV5-4,NA,TRBJ2-7,TRBD1,CASSSIGQDYEQYF,TGTGCCAGCAGCTCTATTGGACAGGATTACGAGCAGTACTTC
TRBV2,NA,TRBJ2-1,NA,CASSEAGQGYNEQFF,TGTGCCAGCAGTGAAGCAGGGCAGGGCTACAATGAGCAGTTCTTC
TRBV19,NA,TRBJ2-1,NA,CASSTAGTPNYNEQFF,TGTGCCAGTAGTACCGCCGGGACTCCGAACTACAATGAGCAGTTCTTC
TRBV4-2,NA,TRBJ2-4,NA,CASSQDLGRGAKNIQYF,TGTGCCAGCAGCCAAGATCTGGGTAGGGGAGCTAAAAACATTCAGTACTTC
TRBV5-1,NA,TRBJ2-1,NA,CASSLAGEQFF,TGCGCCAGCAGCTTGGCTGGTGAGCAGTTCTTC
TRBV6-5,NA,TRBJ2-7,NA,CASSPSSGDEQYF,TGTGCCAGCAGCCCTTCCTCGGGGGACGAGCAGTACTTC
TRBV7-2,NA,TRBJ2-7,TRBD2,CASSLGAGGTYEQYF,TGTGCCAGCAGCTTAGGAGCGGGGGGAACCTACGAGCAGTACTTC
TRBV9,NA,TRBJ1-1,TRBD1,CASGLGQATEAFF,TGTGCCAGCGGGCTGGGACAGGCCACTGAAGCTTTCTTT
TRBV19,NA,TRBJ2-2,NA,CASSSGANTGELFF,TGTGCCAGTAGTTCAGGGGCGAACACCGGGGAGCTGTTTTTT
TRBV9,NA,TRBJ2-3,NA,CASSLGAGSTDTQYF,TGTGCCAGCAGCCTTGGGGCAGGGAGCACAGATACGCAGTATTTT
TRBV28,NA,TRBJ2-3,NA,CASRPAASTDTQYF,TGTGCCAGCAGGCCCGCCGCTAGCACAGATACGCAGTATTTT
TRBV4-1,NA,TRBJ2-7,NA,CASSQDGGVKYF,TGCGCCAGCAGCCAAGACGGAGGGGTGAAGTACTTC
TRBV15,NA,TRBJ2-3,TRBD2,CATSRDRTSAPDRTDTQYF,TGTGCCACCAGCAGAGATCGGACTAGCGCCCCGGATCGCACAGATACGCAGTATTTT
TRBV4-1,NA,TRBJ2-3,TRBD2,CASSQEKASGADTQYF,TGCGCCAGCAGCCAAGAGAAGGCTAGCGGGGCGGATACGCAGTATTTT
TRBV5-4,NA,TRBJ2-3,NA,CASSFFVSADTQYF,TGTGCCAGCAGCTTTTTTGTCAGCGCAGATACGCAGTATTTT
TRBV7-6,once,TRBJ2-2,NA,CASSLTGSRGTGELFF,TGTGCCAGCAGCTTGACCGGGAGTCGGGGCACCGGGGAGCTGTTTTTT
TRBV5-1,once,TRBJ1-4,NA,CASSLGGLNEKLFF,TGCGCCAGCAGCTTGGGGGGGCTTAATGAAAAACTGTTTTTT
TRBV4-1,NA,TRBJ2-3,NA,CASSQAQGGDTQYF,TGCGCCAGCAGCCAAGCACAGGGTGGCGATACGCAGTATTTT
TRBV5-4,NA,TRBJ2-7,NA,CASSLGVSYEQYF,TGTGCCAGCAGCTTGGGGGTCTCCTACGAGCAGTACTTC
TRBV2,NA,TRBJ1-1,NA,CASSYDPPEAFF,TGTGCCAGCAGCTACGATCCTCCTGAAGCTTTCTTT